The 27 T cell receptor beta chains below come from one sample, sequenced in a study of metastatic and nonmetastatic thyroid tumors. Patients had received no treatment of any kind before thyroid surgery. TCRdb recomputed clones from the PCR reads via MiXCR. The sample shows about 20,000 clones, 10% to 15% of them seen only once. The specimen was blood. Source of these receptors: a male donor with papillary thyroid cancer or a benign thyroid nodule (not recorded which). Some clones in this sample may be carry-over from other donors' samples.

Ten or more counts support this clone. V gene TRBV5-1 combines with J gene TRBJ2-1, with 9 bases lining up with TRBD1. The germline V gene encodes CDR1 SGHRS and CDR2 YFSETQ. Losses at the gene ends were 2 bases for V and 6 bases for J; bases not matched to a gene: 6. This CDR3 comprises 15 residues. This chain's CDR3 is CASSLRDRVLNEQFF. In DNA, the CDR3 is TGCGCCAGCAGCTTACGGGACAGGGTCCTCAATGAGCAGTTCTTC.

This clone is judged medium-sized (0.01 to 0.1%). The chain carries TRBV19 and TRBJ1-5, with 11 nucleotides matching TRBD1. Trimming cost V 5 bases and J 6 bases; bases outside gene matches: 3. The CDR3 is 14 amino acids. Looked up from germline, CDR1 is LNHDA and CDR2 is SQIVND (reference sequence). The CDR3 protein is CASSPGTGGQPQHF. As DNA, the CDR3 is TGTGCCAGTAGTCCCGGGACAGGGGGTCAGCCCCAGCATTTT.

This clone was seen more than once but under ten times. This may stem from a read error, because a much larger clone lies one nucleotide away. This chain links TRBV29-1 with TRBJ2-7, with TRBD2 matching over 7 bases. CDR3 size: 12 residues. Germline CDR1 SQVTM, CDR2 ANQGSEA. V dropped 7 bases and J dropped 2; count of bases not matched to a gene: 5. The CDR3 loop is CSAWEGPYEQYF. The CDR3 DNA reads TGCAGCGCGTGGGAGGGACCCTACGAGCAGTACTTC.

Many counts were recorded for this clone. The chain is built from TRBV13 and TRBJ1-3; D gene unclear. This CDR3 is built from 14 residues. The germline gives CDR1 PRHDT, CDR2 FYEKMQ (reference sequence). V was trimmed by 2 bases and J by 1 base, leaving 6 bases between them. The CDR3 loop is CASSLRRSGNTIYF. CDR3 nucleotides: TGTGCCAGCAGCTTAAGGAGGTCTGGAAACACCATATATTTT.

The table lists this clone with many counts. The chain has TRBV20-1 and TRBJ1-6; perhaps TRBD1 as D (5 bases). The CDR3 is 16 amino acids. Germline loops: CDR1 DFQATT, CDR2 SNEGSKA (reference sequence). Trimming cost V 0 bases and J 9 bases, with 18 bases left between them. The CDR3 DNA reads TGCAGTGCTAGAGATCCTACGGCCTCGGGGGGTTCACCCCTCCACTTT. Its protein is CSARDPTASGGSPLHF.

This clone was detected many times. The chain joins TRBV2 to TRBJ2-3; TRBD2 matches at 10 bases. Germline-derived CDR1 and CDR2 are SNHLY and FYNNEI. The CDR3 length is 13 residues. V lost 9 bases and J lost 6; bases outside the gene matches: 6. DNA of the CDR3: TGTGCCAGTTTAGCGGGAGGTCGGGATACGCAGTATTTT. Encoded protein: CASLAGGRDTQYF.

This clone occurred many times. CDR3 nucleotide sequence: TGTGCCAGCTCACCACGTCGGCAGCTGAGCTCTGGAAACACCATATATTTT. Encoded protein: CASSPRRQLSSGNTIYF. The genes are TRBV18 and TRBJ1-3, with unresolved D. The CDR3 totals 17 residues. Germline-derived CDR1 and CDR2 are KGHSH and LQKENI. Trimming took off 1 base at V and 0 bases at J, with 13 bases between the two ends.

This clone is medium-sized (0.01 to 0.1%) within its sample. This rearrangement joins TRBV6-1 to TRBJ1-6; the D is unclear. Trimming pared 5 bases from V and 0 bases from J, leaving 14 bases between. The germline V gene has CDR1 MNHNS and CDR2 SASEGT. The CDR3 is 17 residues long. In DNA form, the CDR3 reads TGTGCCAGCAGTCCCCGTCGAACCTACTCCTATAATTCACCCCTCCACTTT. Its protein is CASSPRRTYSYNSPLHF.

The chain joins TRBV27 to TRBJ2-7; D is ambiguous. The CDR3 sequence is 14 residues long. CDR1 MNHEY and CDR2 SMNVEV come from the germline V gene (reference sequence). The ends were cut back, 8 bases at V and 5 bases at J, with 19 bases in the middle. CDR3 protein: CASPLGRSQNEQYF. The CDR3 DNA sequence: TGTGCCAGCCCCTTAGGACGTAGCCAAAACGAGCAGTACTTC.

This clone was recorded at least ten times. The chain recombines TRBV5-4 with TRBJ2-1, with D possibly matching TRBD1 (5 bases). CDR1 and CDR2 from the germline V gene are SGHNT and YYREEE (reference sequence). This CDR3 is 19 amino acids long. Trimming stripped 0 bases from V and 0 bases from J, with 19 bases between. CDR3 sequence: CASSLVGAVTGSSYNEQFF. The CDR3 DNA follows: TGTGCCAGCAGCTTGGTAGGGGCCGTCACGGGTAGCTCCTACAATGAGCAGTTCTTC.

This clone was picked up a small number of times. A read error is possible here, since a much larger clone lies one base away. The chain combines TRBV2 with TRBJ2-2; D is uncertain. The germline V and J ends were trimmed by 6 bases and 10 bases, with 15 bases remaining between them. The germline gives CDR1 SNHLY, CDR2 FYNNEI. The CDR3 has 13 residues. CDR3 in amino acids: CASSPGDSEELFF. The CDR3, as DNA: TGTGCCAGCAGCCCCGGCGACTCCGAGGAGCTGTTTTTT.

This clone is judged medium-sized (0.01 to 0.1%). The chain recombines TRBV6-1 with TRBJ2-7, with D tentatively TRBD2 (6 bases). Germline V gene sequence: CDR1 MNHNS, CDR2 SASEGT. V lost 7 bases to trimming and J lost 7 bases, with 17 bases between them. The CDR3 contains 13 residues. In DNA form, the CDR3 reads TGTGCCAGCAAAATTGCGGGGCCGGGGGAGCAGTACTTC. It encodes CASKIAGPGEQYF.

In this sample, this clone turned up many times. V gene TRBV30 combines with J gene TRBJ1-6, with D maybe TRBD1 (5 bases). V gave up 3 bases and J gave up 9 bases, with 18 bases separating them. Germline CDR1 is GTSNPN and CDR2 is SVGIG (reference sequence). This CDR3 comprises 15 residues. The CDR3 DNA is TGTGCCTGGAGCGCCCAGGGTGCCGATGTTTCACCCCTCCACTTT. This sequence encodes CAWSAQGADVSPLHF.

This clone was seen repeatedly, ten times or more. The chain couples TRBV18 to TRBJ2-1, with 9 bases aligning to TRBD2. After removal of 3 bases from V and 8 bases from J, the junction contained 5 bases not matched to a gene. This CDR3 contains 14 residues. Germline CDR1 and CDR2: KGHSH and LQKENI. The CDR3 sequence: CASSPPSGTYEQFF. The CDR3 DNA reads as TGTGCCAGCTCACCTCCTAGCGGGACATATGAGCAGTTCTTC.

This clone has a count of ten or more. This rearrangement joins TRBV19 to TRBJ1-4; D not resolved. The CDR3 loop spans 13 amino acids. V lost 5 bases, J lost 8 bases, and 12 bases lay in between. From germline, CDR1 is LNHDA and CDR2 SQIVND (reference sequence). In DNA form, the CDR3 reads TGTGCCAGTAGTCGCGGGATACAGGAAAAACTGTTTTTT. Its protein is CASSRGIQEKLFF.

By proportion, this clone is medium-sized. This specimen includes other DNA sequences encoding the same CDR3. The chain uses TRBV19 and TRBJ2-7, with 11 bases matching TRBD2. CDR3 size: 15 residues. With V trimmed by 4 bases and J by 4 bases, 6 bases remained unmatched. Germline V lookup: CDR1 LNHDA, CDR2 SQIVND (reference sequence). The CDR3 nucleotides read TGTGCCAGTAGTACCCCGGGACTAGCGGTTTACGAGCAGTACTTC. As protein: CASSTPGLAVYEQYF.

This clone appeared many times. The rearrangement links TRBV20-1 to TRBJ2-1; D is uncertain. The germline V and J ends were trimmed by 0 bases and 6 bases, with 9 bases remaining between them. Per the germline V gene, CDR1 is DFQATT and CDR2 is SNEGSKA (reference sequence). The CDR3 has 13 residues. In DNA, the CDR3 is TGCAGTGCTAGAGATCGGGTAGTCAATGAGCAGTTCTTC. Translation gives CSARDRVVNEQFF.

Ten or more counts support this clone. The chain combines TRBV3-1 with TRBJ1-3; D is uncertain. CDR1 LGHDT and CDR2 YNNKEL come from the germline V gene (reference sequence). V shed 1 base and J shed 0 bases, with 7 bases lying between them. The CDR3 has 15 residues. This chain's CDR3 is CASSQVGLSGNTIYF. CDR3 sequence (DNA): TGTGCCAGCAGCCAAGTAGGGCTCTCTGGAAACACCATATATTTT.

This clone qualifies as medium-sized. The CDR3 DNA reads as TGTGCCTTTCAGAGGGACGGGTCCTACGAGCAGTACTTC. Amino acid sequence: CAFQRDGSYEQYF. The chain is built from TRBV6-1 and TRBJ2-7, with D possibly being TRBD1 or TRBD2 (5 bases each). V lost 11 bases and J lost 1, with 15 bases in between. There are 13 residues in the CDR3. Per germline, CDR1 MNHNS and CDR2 SASEGT.

This clone occurred many times. The chain uses TRBV5-1 and TRBJ2-7, with 13 bases identical to TRBD2. Germline V CDR1 and CDR2: SGHRS, YFSETQ. The CDR3 has 16 residues. The J segment lost 1 base and the V segment lost 2 bases, leaving 3 bases of the junction unmatched. CDR3 amino acids: CASSLRTSGSSYEQYF. CDR3 sequence (DNA): TGCGCCAGCAGCTTAAGGACTAGCGGGAGTTCCTACGAGCAGTACTTC.

This chain links TRBV6-4 with TRBJ2-3; 8 nucleotides agree with TRBD2. Per germline, CDR1 MRHNA and CDR2 SNTAGT. J lost 3 bases, V lost 3 bases, and 8 bases had no gene match. CDR3 length equals 16 residues. CDR3 loop: CASSDVSGSGTDTQYF. CDR3 in DNA: TGTGCCAGCAGTGATGTCAGCGGGAGTGGTACAGATACGCAGTATTTT.

There are many counts of this clone. The genes are TRBV2 and TRBJ1-6; D uncertain. From germline, CDR1 is SNHLY and CDR2 FYNNEI. CDR3 length equals 16 residues. V was trimmed by 1 base and J by 2 bases, leaving 9 bases between them. CDR3 loop: CASSEGGRTYNSPLHF. The CDR3 nucleotides read TGTGCCAGCAGTGAAGGTGGGCGGACCTATAATTCACCCCTCCACTTT.

In this sample, this clone turned up a few times. V usage is TRBV28 and J usage is TRBJ1-3; no firm D call. Germline CDR1 MDHEN, CDR2 SYDVKM. CDR3 size: 15 residues. Deletions cut 5 bases from V and 0 bases from J, with 11 bases between. The CDR3 loop is CASSLRPSSGNTIYF. CDR3 nucleotide sequence: TGTGCCAGCAGTCTCCGGCCGAGCTCTGGAAACACCATATATTTT.

This clone ranks as medium-sized (0.01 to 0.1%). The rearrangement uses TRBV11-3 and TRBJ2-1; unclear D gene. CDR3 size: 13 residues. Germline CDR1 reads SGHNT; CDR2 reads YENEEA. Trimming took off 1 base at V and 6 bases at J, with 7 bases between the two ends. The DNA of the CDR3 is TGTGCCAGCAGCTTAGCCCCCGGCAATGAGCAGTTCTTC. Its protein is CASSLAPGNEQFF. The whole variable domain, remainder taken from reference TRBV11-3 and TRBJ2-1, is EAGVVQSPRYKIIEKKQPVAFWCNPISGHNTLYWYLQNLGQGPELLIRYENEEAVDDSQLPKDRFSAERLKGVDSTLKIQPAELGDSAVYLCASSLAPGNEQFFGPGTRLTVL.

This clone came up many times. The rearrangement uses TRBV28 and TRBJ2-5, with a tentative D call TRBD2 (5 bases). V dropped 2 bases and J dropped 4 bases, with 11 bases sitting between them. In germline, CDR1 is MDHEN, CDR2 SYDVKM. The length of the CDR3 is 14 residues. DNA for the CDR3: TGTGCCAGCAGTTTAAGGCGAGGGTTAGAGACCCAGTACTTC. Its protein product is CASSLRRGLETQYF. The complete variable domain, with remaining parts taken from reference TRBV28 and TRBJ2-5, reads DVKVTQSSRYLVKRTGEKVFLECVQDMDHENMFWYRQDPGLGLRLIYFSYDVKMKEKGDIPEGYSVSREKKERFSLILESASTNQTSMYLCASSLRRGLETQYFGPGTRLLVL.

This clone was picked up many times. The chain links TRBV28 to TRBJ2-5; perhaps TRBD2 as D (5 bases). The V and J ends lost 3 bases and 6 bases respectively, with 11 bases between them. CDR3 size: 13 residues. Looked up from germline, CDR1 is MDHEN and CDR2 is SYDVKM. CDR3 sequence: CASSFLATKTQYF. The CDR3 DNA reads TGTGCCAGCAGTTTTCTAGCCACTAAGACCCAGTACTTC.

The rearrangement links TRBV7-3 to TRBJ2-1; TRBD1 aligns across 8 bases. CDR3 length: 13 residues. The germline V gene encodes CDR1 SGHTA and CDR2 FQGTGA. Trimming took 6 bases from V and 7 from J; bases not matched to a gene: 5. The CDR3 sequence is CASRTGDGNEQFF. The CDR3 coding sequence is TGTGCCAGCAGGACAGGGGACGGGAATGAGCAGTTCTTC.